The present T cell receptor beta chain was sequenced within a study of graft-versus-host responses after intestinal transplantation. Trimming cost V 0 bases and J 2 bases, with 11 bases left between them. Looked up from germline, CDR1 is SGHNT and CDR2 is YYREEE (reference sequence). The CDR3 runs to 15 residues. On this clone itself: Its specificity is not known.

Sequenced by immunoSEQ multiplex PCR; TCRdb stores in-frame clones only, minus some. The profile shows approximately 100,000 clones, approximately 93% of them singletons. The material was unstimulated CD8+ T cells sorted from spleen or lymph node cells, obtained before intestinal transplant. The J gene is TRBJ2-5, the V gene TRBV5-4; D possibly corresponds to TRBD2 (5 bases). This receptor was taken from a human donor who received an intestinal transplant. This chain's CDR3 is CASSLGTPLQETQYF. CDR3 sequence (DNA): TGTGCCAGCAGCTTGGGGACTCCCCTGCAAGAGACCCAGTACTTC.